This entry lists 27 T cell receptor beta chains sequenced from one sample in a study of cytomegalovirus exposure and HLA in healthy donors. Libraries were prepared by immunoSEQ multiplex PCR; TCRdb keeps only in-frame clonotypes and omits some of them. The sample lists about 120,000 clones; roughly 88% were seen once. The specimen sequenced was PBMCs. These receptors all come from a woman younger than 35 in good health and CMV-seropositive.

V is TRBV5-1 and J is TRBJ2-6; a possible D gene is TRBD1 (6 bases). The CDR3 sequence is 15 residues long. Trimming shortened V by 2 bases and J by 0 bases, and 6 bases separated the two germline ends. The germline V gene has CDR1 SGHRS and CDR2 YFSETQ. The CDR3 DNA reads TGCGCCAGCAGCTTAGGGGGCTCTGGGGCCAACGTCCTGACTTTC. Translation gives CASSLGGSGANVLTF. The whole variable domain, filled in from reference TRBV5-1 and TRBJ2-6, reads KAGVTQTPRYLIKTRGQQVTLSCSPISGHRSVSWYQQTPGQGLQFLFEYFSETQRNKGNFPGRFSGRQFSNSRSEMNVSTLELGDSALYLCASSLGGSGANVLTFGAGSRLTVL.

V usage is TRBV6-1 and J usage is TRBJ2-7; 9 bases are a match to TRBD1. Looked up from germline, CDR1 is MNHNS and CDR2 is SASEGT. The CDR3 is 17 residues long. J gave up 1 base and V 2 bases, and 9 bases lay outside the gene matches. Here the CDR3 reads CASSEWRDRVVSYEQYF. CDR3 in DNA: TGTGCCAGCAGTGAATGGAGGGACAGGGTCGTTTCCTACGAGCAGTACTTC.

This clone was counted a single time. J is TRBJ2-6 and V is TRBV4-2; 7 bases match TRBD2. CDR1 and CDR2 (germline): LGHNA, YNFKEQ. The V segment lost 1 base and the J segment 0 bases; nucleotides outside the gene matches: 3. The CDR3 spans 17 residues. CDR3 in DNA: TGTGCCAGCAGCCAAGCGCTAGCGGTCTCTGGGGCCAACGTCCTGACTTTC. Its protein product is CASSQALAVSGANVLTF.

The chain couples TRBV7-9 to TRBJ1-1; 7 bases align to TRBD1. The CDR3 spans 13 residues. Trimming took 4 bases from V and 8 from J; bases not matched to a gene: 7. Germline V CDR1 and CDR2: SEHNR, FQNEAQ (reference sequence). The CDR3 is CASSSTKDREAFF. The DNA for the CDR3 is TGTGCCAGCAGCTCCACGAAGGACAGGGAAGCTTTCTTT. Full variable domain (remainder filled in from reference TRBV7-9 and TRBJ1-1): DTGVSQNPRHKITKRGQNVTFRCDPISEHNRLYWYRQTLGQGPEFLTYFQNEAQLEKSRLLSDRFSAERPKGSFSTLEIQRTEQGDSAMYLCASSSTKDREAFFGQGTRLTVV.

CDR3 protein: CSGGLAGRTDTQYF. DNA of the CDR3: TGCAGCGGTGGACTAGCGGGTCGCACAGATACGCAGTATTTT. The rearrangement joins TRBV29-1 to TRBJ2-3, with 11 positions matching TRBD2. After removal of 7 bases from V and 1 base from J, the junction contained 4 bases not matched to a gene. Germline CDR1 and CDR2: SQVTM and ANQGSEA. The CDR3 loop spans 14 amino acids.

The CDR3 DNA sequence: TGTGCCAGTAGCCTCCAGGGGGCAGACTATGGCTACACCTTC. Translation gives CASSLQGADYGYTF. V gene TRBV19 combines with J gene TRBJ1-2; 8 bases line up with TRBD1. Germline values: CDR1 LNHDA, CDR2 SQIVND (reference sequence). The CDR3 runs 14 residues. The ends lost 6 bases at V and 3 bases at J; junction bases unmatched: 6.

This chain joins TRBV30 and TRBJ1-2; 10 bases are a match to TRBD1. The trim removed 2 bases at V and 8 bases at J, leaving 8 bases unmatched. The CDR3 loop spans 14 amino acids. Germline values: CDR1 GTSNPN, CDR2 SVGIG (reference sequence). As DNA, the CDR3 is TGTGCCTGGAGTAAAGATTGGGGACAGGGGGGCTACACCTTC. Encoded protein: CAWSKDWGQGGYTF. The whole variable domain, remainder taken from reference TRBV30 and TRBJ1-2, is SQTIHQWPATLVQPVGSPLSLECTVEGTSNPNLYWYRQAAGRGLQLLFYSVGIGQISSEVPQNLSASRPQDRQFILSSKKLLLSDSGFYLCAWSKDWGQGGYTFGSGTRLTVV.

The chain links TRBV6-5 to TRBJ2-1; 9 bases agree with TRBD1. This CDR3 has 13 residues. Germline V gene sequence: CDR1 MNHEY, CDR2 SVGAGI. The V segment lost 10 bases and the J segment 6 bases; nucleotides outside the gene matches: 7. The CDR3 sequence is CATYRGQCNEQFF. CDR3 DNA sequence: TGTGCCACATACAGGGGGCAATGCAATGAGCAGTTCTTC.

The CDR3 nucleotides are TGCGCCAGCAGCTTGGCCTTACAGGGGTTGGGCTCTGGAAACACCATATATTTT. Its translation is CASSLALQGLGSGNTIYF. The J gene is TRBJ1-3, the V gene TRBV5-1, with 7 bases that match TRBD1. The V gene end was trimmed by 0 bases and the J gene end by 0 bases; junction bases not matched to a gene: 9. CDR1 is SGHRS and CDR2 is YFSETQ in the germline V gene. The CDR3 spans 18 residues. Full variable domain (missing parts from reference TRBV5-1 and TRBJ1-3): KAGVTQTPRYLIKTRGQQVTLSCSPISGHRSVSWYQQTPGQGLQFLFEYFSETQRNKGNFPGRFSGRQFSNSRSEMNVSTLELGDSALYLCASSLALQGLGSGNTIYFGEGSWLTVV.

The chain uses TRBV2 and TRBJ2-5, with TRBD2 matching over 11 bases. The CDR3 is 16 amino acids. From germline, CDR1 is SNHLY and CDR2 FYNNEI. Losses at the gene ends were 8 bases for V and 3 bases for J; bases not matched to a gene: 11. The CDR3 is CASHRKASGGKETQYF. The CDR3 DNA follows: TGTGCCAGCCACCGAAAGGCTAGCGGGGGGAAAGAGACCCAGTACTTC.

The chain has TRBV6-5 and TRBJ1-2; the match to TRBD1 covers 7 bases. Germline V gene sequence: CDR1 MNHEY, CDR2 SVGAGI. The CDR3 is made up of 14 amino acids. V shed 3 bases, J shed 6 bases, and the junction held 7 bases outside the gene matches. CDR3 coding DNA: TGTGCCAGCAGTTATGGGCCAGGGGGAGATGGCTACACCTTC. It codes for CASSYGPGGDGYTF.

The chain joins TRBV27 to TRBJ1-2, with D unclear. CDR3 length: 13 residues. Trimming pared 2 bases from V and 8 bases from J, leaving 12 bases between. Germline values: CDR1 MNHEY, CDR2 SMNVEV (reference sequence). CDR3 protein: CASSLHSAGGYTF. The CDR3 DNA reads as TGTGCCAGCAGTTTACACTCGGCGGGGGGCTACACCTTC.

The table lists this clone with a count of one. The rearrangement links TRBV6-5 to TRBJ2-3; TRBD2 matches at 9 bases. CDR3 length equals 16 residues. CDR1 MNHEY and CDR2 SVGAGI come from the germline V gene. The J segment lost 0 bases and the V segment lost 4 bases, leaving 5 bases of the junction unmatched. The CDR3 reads CASSSRLAESTDTQYF. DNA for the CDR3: TGTGCCAGCAGTTCCCGACTAGCGGAAAGCACAGATACGCAGTATTTT.

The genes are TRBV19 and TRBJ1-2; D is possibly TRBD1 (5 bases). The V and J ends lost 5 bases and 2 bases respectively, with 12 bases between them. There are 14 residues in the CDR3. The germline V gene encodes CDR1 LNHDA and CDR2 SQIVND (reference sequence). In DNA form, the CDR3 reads TGTGCCAGTAGTCTAAGACAGCGCAACTATGGCTACACCTTC. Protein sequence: CASSLRQRNYGYTF.

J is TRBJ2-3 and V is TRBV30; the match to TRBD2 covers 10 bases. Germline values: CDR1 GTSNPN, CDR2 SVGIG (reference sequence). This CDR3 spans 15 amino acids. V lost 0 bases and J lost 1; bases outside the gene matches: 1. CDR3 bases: TGTGCCTGGAGTGTAGGACTAGCGGGCACAGATACGCAGTATTTT. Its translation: CAWSVGLAGTDTQYF.

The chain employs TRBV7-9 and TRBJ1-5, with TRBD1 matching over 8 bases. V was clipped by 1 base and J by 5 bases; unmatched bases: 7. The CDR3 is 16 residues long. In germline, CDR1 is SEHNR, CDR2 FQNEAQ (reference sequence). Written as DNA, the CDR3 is TGTGCCAGCAGCTTAGGGGGACAGGTCGGGCATCAGCCCCAGCATTTT. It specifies CASSLGGQVGHQPQHF.

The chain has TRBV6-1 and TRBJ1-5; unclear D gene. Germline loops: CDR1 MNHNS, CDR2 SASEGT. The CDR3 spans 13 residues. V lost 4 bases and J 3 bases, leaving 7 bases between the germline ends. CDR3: CASSAENNQPQHF. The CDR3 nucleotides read TGTGCCAGCAGTGCTGAGAACAATCAGCCCCAGCATTTT.

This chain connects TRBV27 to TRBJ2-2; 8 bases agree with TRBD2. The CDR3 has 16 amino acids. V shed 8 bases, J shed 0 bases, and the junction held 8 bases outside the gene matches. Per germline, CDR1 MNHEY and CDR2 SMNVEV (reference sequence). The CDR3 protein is CASRGSGGANTGELFF. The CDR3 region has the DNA TGTGCCAGCCGGGGATCCGGGGGGGCGAACACCGGGGAGCTGTTTTTT.

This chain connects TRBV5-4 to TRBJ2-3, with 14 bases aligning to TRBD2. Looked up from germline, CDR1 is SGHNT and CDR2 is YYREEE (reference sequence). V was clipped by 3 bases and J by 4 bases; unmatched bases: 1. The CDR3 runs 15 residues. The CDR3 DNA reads TGTGCCAGCAGCTCGGGACTAGCGGGGGCAGATACGCAGTATTTT. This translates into CASSSGLAGADTQYF.

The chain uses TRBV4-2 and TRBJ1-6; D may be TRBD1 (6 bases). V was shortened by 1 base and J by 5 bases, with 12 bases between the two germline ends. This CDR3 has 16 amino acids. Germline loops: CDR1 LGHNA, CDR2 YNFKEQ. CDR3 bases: TGTGCCAGCAGCCAAGTGGGGACATCCGATAATTCACCCCTCCACTTT. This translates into CASSQVGTSDNSPLHF.

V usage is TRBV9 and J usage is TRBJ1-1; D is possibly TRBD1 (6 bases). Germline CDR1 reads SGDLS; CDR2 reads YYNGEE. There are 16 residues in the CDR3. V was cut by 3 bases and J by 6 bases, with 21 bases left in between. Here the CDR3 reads CASSGTDNRVSAEAFF. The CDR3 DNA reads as TGTGCCAGCAGCGGAACAGATAACAGGGTTTCCGCTGAAGCTTTCTTT. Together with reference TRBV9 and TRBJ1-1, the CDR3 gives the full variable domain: DSGVTQTPKHLITATGQRVTLRCSPRSGDLSVYWYQQSLDQGLQFLIQYYNGEERAKGNILERFSAQQFPDLHSELNLSSLELGDSALYFCASSGTDNRVSAEAFFGQGTRLTVV.

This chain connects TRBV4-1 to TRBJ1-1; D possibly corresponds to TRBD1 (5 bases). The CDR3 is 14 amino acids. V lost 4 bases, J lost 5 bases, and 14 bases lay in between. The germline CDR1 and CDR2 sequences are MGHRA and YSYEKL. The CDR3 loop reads CASSRTMGGTEAFF. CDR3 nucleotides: TGCGCCAGCAGCCGGACGATGGGGGGGACTGAAGCTTTCTTT.

This CDR3 is CATSREISGATDTQYF. The CDR3 region has the DNA TGTGCCACCAGCAGAGAAATAAGCGGGGCCACAGATACGCAGTATTTT. The chain recombines TRBV15 with TRBJ2-3; 7 bases align to TRBD2. V shed 0 bases, J shed 2 bases, and the junction held 5 bases outside the gene matches. Germline V gene lookup returns CDR1 LNHNV and CDR2 YYDKDF (reference sequence). There are 16 residues in the CDR3.

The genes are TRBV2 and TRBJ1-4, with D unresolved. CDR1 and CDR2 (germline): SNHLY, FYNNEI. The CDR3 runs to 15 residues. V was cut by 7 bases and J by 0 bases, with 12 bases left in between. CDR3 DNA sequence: TGTGCCAGCACGGCAGGAACCGCAACTAATGAAAAACTGTTTTTT. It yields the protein CASTAGTATNEKLFF.

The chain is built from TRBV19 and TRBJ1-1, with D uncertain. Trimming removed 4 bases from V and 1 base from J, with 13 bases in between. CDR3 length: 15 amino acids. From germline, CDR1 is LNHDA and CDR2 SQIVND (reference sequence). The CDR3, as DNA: TGTGCCAGTAGTAATAGAAAGAGAAGGAACACTGAAGCTTTCTTT. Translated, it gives CASSNRKRRNTEAFF.

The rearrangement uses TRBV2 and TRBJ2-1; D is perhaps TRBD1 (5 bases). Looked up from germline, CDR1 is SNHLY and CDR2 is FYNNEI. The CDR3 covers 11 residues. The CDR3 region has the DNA TGTGCTGTTCAGGGCCCCTCGCCGCCGTTCTTC. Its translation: CAVQGPSPPFF.

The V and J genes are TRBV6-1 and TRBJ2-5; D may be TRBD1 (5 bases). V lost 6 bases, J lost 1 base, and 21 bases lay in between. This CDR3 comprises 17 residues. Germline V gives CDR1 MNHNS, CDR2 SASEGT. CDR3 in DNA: TGTGCCAGCAGGGAATATATATCGACAGAAGCCCAAGAGACCCAGTACTTC. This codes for CASREYISTEAQETQYF.